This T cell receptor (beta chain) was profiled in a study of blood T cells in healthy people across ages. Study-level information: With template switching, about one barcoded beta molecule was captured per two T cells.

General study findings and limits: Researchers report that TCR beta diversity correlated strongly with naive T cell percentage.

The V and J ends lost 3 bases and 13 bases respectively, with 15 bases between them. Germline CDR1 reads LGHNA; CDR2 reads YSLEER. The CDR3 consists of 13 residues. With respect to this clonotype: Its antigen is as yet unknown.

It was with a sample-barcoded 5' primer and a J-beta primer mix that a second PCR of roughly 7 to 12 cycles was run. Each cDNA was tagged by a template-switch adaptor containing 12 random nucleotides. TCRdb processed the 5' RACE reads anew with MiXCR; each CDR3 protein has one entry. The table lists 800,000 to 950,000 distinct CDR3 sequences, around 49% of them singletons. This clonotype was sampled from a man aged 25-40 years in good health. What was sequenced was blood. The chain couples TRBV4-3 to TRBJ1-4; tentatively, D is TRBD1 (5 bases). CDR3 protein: CASSHGSGRGLFF. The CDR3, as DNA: TGCGCCAGCAGCCATGGTTCGGGACGGGGACTGTTTTTT.